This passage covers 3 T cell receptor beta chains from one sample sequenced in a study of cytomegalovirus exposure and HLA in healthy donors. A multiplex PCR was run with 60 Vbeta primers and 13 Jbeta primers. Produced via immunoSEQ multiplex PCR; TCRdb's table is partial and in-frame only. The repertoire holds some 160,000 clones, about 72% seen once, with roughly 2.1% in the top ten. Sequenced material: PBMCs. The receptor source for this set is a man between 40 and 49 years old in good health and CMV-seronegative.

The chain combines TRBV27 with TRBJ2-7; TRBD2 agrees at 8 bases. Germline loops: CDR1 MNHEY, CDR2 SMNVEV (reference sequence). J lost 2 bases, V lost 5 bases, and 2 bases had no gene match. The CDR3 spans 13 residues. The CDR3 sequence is CASSLGLAYEQYF. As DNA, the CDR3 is TGTGCCAGCAGTCTGGGACTAGCCTACGAGCAGTACTTC.

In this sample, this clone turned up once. The DNA for the CDR3 is TGTGCCAGCAGCTTGGGGGGGATCGGGGGGATGACCTACGAGCAGTACTTC. It yields the protein CASSLGGIGGMTYEQYF. The genes are TRBV7-6 and TRBJ2-7; 7 bases align to TRBD2. This CDR3 has 17 residues. The germline gives CDR1 SGHVS, CDR2 FNYEAQ. The J segment lost 2 bases and the V segment lost 3 bases, leaving 13 bases of the junction unmatched.

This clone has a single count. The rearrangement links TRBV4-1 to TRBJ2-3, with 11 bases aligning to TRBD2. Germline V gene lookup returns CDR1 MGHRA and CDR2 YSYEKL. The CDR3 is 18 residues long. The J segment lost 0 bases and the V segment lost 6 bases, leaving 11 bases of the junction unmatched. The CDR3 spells CASRQTSGTTLSTDTQYF. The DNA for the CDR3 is TGCGCCAGCAGGCAGACTAGCGGGACCACCCTTAGCACAGATACGCAGTATTTT.